The clone carrying this T cell receptor beta chain was seen at least ten times. As yet, its antigen is unknown. The data were obtained in a study of early T cells in non-severe SARS-CoV-2 infection. Study summary: Sequenced bulk RNA came from whole blood that was unsorted, and chains were unpaired.

Study-level results: Comparison of clonotypes with VDJdb favored anti-spike CD8 responses while missing private and CD4 specificities.

Researchers tagged individual cDNA molecules with unique molecular identifiers. TCRdb recomputed calls from the 5' RACE reads with MiXCR, one row per CDR3 protein. Here the sample spans some 38,000 distinct CDR3 sequences, 5% to 6.5% being singletons. This CDR3 has 16 residues. Trimming stripped 5 bases from V and 0 bases from J, with 11 bases between. CDR1 is SGHTA, CDR2 FQGNSA, per germline. The sequence came from an adult who was a healthcare worker with PCR-confirmed SARS-CoV-2 infection or an uninfected control (not recorded which). This chain connects TRBV7-2 to TRBJ2-6, with a tentative D call TRBD1 (6 bases). Source material: whole blood. The CDR3 DNA follows: TGTGCCAGCAGCATACAGGGAGCCTCTGGGGCCAACGTCCTGACTTTC. This gives the protein CASSIQGASGANVLTF.